The 29 T cell receptor beta chains listed next were all sequenced from one sample in a study of blood T cell repertoires in COVID-19. Libraries were prepared by immunoSEQ multiplex PCR; TCRdb keeps only in-frame clonotypes and omits some of them. In the table there are approximately 500,000 clones, 70% to 90% of which are singletons. The source material was peripheral blood. The receptors derive from a human donor in a cohort sampled during active COVID-19.

This chain connects TRBV5-4 to TRBJ2-7; D ambiguous. V lost 1 base to trimming and J lost 3 bases, with 8 bases between them. This CDR3 contains 13 residues. Germline-derived CDR1 and CDR2 are SGHNT and YYREEE (reference sequence). CDR3 DNA sequence: TGTGCCAGCAGCTTGTTTAGCAGCTACGAGCAGTACTTC. Translated: CASSLFSSYEQYF.

The gene calls are TRBV7-8 and TRBJ1-5; 10 positions match TRBD1. V shed 0 bases and J 2 bases; nucleotides not matched to a gene: 7. The CDR3 extends over 18 amino acids. Germline CDR1 is SGHVS and CDR2 is FQNEAQ. The CDR3 nucleotides are TGTGCCAGCAGCTTAGCAGACAGGGGGCTTGGGGGCAATCAGCCCCAGCATTTT. This codes for CASSLADRGLGGNQPQHF.

The chain combines TRBV7-3 with TRBJ2-5; 9 bases align to TRBD2. Germline CDR1 SGHTA, CDR2 FQGTGA. V lost 3 bases to trimming and J lost 5 bases; unmatched junction nucleotides: 4. The CDR3 covers 14 residues. The CDR3 spells CASSFSGSWETQYF. The CDR3 nucleotides are TGTGCCAGCAGCTTTAGCGGGAGTTGGGAGACCCAGTACTTC.

This chain's CDR3 is CASSLGDGTAGQETQYF. CDR3 sequence (DNA): TGTGCCAGCAGCTTGGGGGACGGTACAGCGGGGCAAGAGACCCAGTACTTC. The gene calls are TRBV5-8 and TRBJ2-5, with 7 bases fitting TRBD2. Germline CDR1 is SGHTS and CDR2 is YDEGEE. V dropped 0 bases and J dropped 2; count of bases not matched to a gene: 10. This CDR3 is built from 17 residues.

The gene calls are TRBV18 and TRBJ1-2, with D uncertain. Germline V CDR1 and CDR2: KGHSH, LQKENI. This CDR3 contains 14 residues. The V and J ends lost 2 bases and 5 bases respectively, with 12 bases between them. CDR3: CASSPGREYYGYTF. The CDR3 nucleotides are TGTGCCAGCTCACCAGGGAGGGAGTATTATGGCTACACCTTC.

V gene TRBV5-4 combines with J gene TRBJ2-2; 9 bases line up with TRBD2. With V trimmed by 1 base and J by 2 bases, 6 bases remained unmatched. The CDR3 runs to 17 residues. Germline V gene lookup returns CDR1 SGHNT and CDR2 YYREEE (reference sequence). CDR3 region: CASSLRLAVLNTGELFF. The CDR3 nucleotides read TGTGCCAGCAGCTTGAGACTAGCGGTCCTAAACACCGGGGAGCTGTTTTTT.

The V gene is TRBV14, the J gene TRBJ1-3; no clear D. V gave up 0 bases and J gave up 0 bases, with 6 bases separating them. The CDR3 spans 15 residues. From germline, CDR1 is SGHDN and CDR2 FVKESK. CDR3 in DNA: TGTGCCAGCAGCCAAGAGCGAAGCTCTGGAAACACCATATATTTT. Translation gives CASSQERSSGNTIYF.

This chain joins TRBV9 and TRBJ1-1; maybe TRBD1 (6 bases). The V end lost 4 bases, the J end lost 6 bases, and 22 bases lay between the germline ends. Germline V CDR1 and CDR2: SGDLS, YYNGEE. The CDR3 is 16 amino acids. The CDR3 nucleotides read TGTGCCAGCAGCCTCTCGGACGGGGCAGGGGCTGCTGAAGCTTTCTTT. Amino acid sequence: CASSLSDGAGAAEAFF.

Only one count was recorded for this clone. The gene calls are TRBV5-1 and TRBJ2-1; 10 positions match TRBD1. J gave up 6 bases and V 4 bases, and 10 bases lay outside the gene matches. Germline V lookup: CDR1 SGHRS, CDR2 YFSETQ. CDR3 length: 16 amino acids. CDR3 region: CASSLSPGTGANEQFF. CDR3 nucleotide sequence: TGCGCCAGCAGCCTGAGTCCCGGGACAGGGGCCAATGAGCAGTTCTTC.

The chain joins TRBV3-1 (or the pseudogene TRBV3-2) to TRBJ1-1; tentative D call: TRBD1 (6 bases). In germline, CDR1 is LGHDT, CDR2 YNNKEL (reference sequence). CDR3 length: 14 amino acids. Between the trimmed V and J ends, which lost 3 bases and 3 bases, there was a span of 11 bases. In DNA form, the CDR3 reads TGTGCCAGCAGCCACGTAACAGGGTACACTGAAGCTTTCTTT. Translating gives CASSHVTGYTEAFF.

The CDR3 loop reads CASSLDGTGAGVDTQYF. CDR3 bases: TGTGCCAGCAGCTTAGATGGGACAGGGGCAGGCGTCGATACGCAGTATTTT. The V call is TRBV11-2, the J call TRBJ2-3, with 10 bases identical to TRBD1. CDR1 and CDR2 (germline): SGHAT, FQNNGV. The V segment lost 0 bases and the J segment 6 bases; nucleotides outside the gene matches: 9. The CDR3 length is 17 residues.

This clone was counted a few times. The chain couples TRBV5-4 to TRBJ1-2; 7 bases match TRBD1. Unmatched junction bases numbered 12, after V lost 5 bases and J lost 5 bases. Looked up from germline, CDR1 is SGHNT and CDR2 is YYREEE (reference sequence). The CDR3 runs 15 residues. CDR3 in amino acids: CASRISSGTAYGYTF. The CDR3 nucleotides read TGTGCCAGCAGGATTTCCTCGGGGACAGCGTATGGCTACACCTTC.

This clone was picked up many times. This specimen includes other DNA sequences encoding the same CDR3. The rearrangement uses TRBV5-1 and TRBJ1-5, with TRBD1 as a possible D gene (5 bases). The germline V gene has CDR1 SGHRS and CDR2 YFSETQ. CDR3 length: 15 residues. Trimming took 0 bases from V and 0 from J, leaving 7 bases between them. CDR3 nucleotide sequence: TGCGCCAGCAGCTTGGAAGGGGTTAGCAATCAGCCCCAGCATTTT. This encodes CASSLEGVSNQPQHF.

The chain links TRBV5-6 to TRBJ1-4; no clear D gene. V was cut by 4 bases and J by 7 bases, with 17 bases left in between. Germline-derived CDR1 and CDR2 are SGHDT and YYEEEE. This CDR3 comprises 15 residues. CDR3: CASSRSVAPSEKLFF. The DNA for the CDR3 is TGTGCCAGCAGCCGCTCTGTTGCCCCTAGTGAAAAACTGTTTTTT.

This clone was seen more than once but under ten times. The chain joins TRBV28 to TRBJ2-3, with D possibly TRBD2 on 5 matching bases. Trimming stripped 9 bases from V and 6 bases from J, with 16 bases between. The germline V gene encodes CDR1 MDHEN and CDR2 SYDVKM. This CDR3 is built from 13 residues. CDR3 nucleotides: TGTGCCAGAATGTACGGTAGAGGGGATACGCAGTATTTT. Its translation is CARMYGRGDTQYF. Full variable domain (remainder filled in from reference TRBV28 and TRBJ2-3): DVKVTQSSRYLVKRTGEKVFLECVQDMDHENMFWYRQDPGLGLRLIYFSYDVKMKEKGDIPEGYSVSREKKERFSLILESASTNQTSMYLCARMYGRGDTQYFGPGTRLTVL.

The chain joins TRBV28 to TRBJ1-6; unclear D gene. Between the trimmed V and J ends, which lost 11 bases and 3 bases, there was a span of 17 bases. This CDR3 region has 15 residues. CDR1 is MDHEN, CDR2 SYDVKM, per germline. The CDR3 reads CACAAASFYNSPLHF. Here the CDR3 DNA reads TGTGCCTGTGCGGCAGCGAGCTTCTATAATTCACCCCTCCACTTT.

This clone is a singleton in its sample. The genes are TRBV5-5 and TRBJ2-7, with D perhaps matching TRBD1 (5 bases). CDR3 length: 16 residues. The germline V and J ends were trimmed by 4 bases and 3 bases, with 20 bases remaining between them. The germline V gene has CDR1 SGHKS and CDR2 YYEKEE (reference sequence). This chain's CDR3 is CASSPRFQAQGYEQYF. As DNA, the CDR3 is TGTGCCAGCAGCCCACGGTTCCAGGCTCAGGGCTACGAGCAGTACTTC.

A single count supports this clone. V usage is TRBV19 and J usage is TRBJ1-5; no clear D gene. CDR1 is LNHDA, CDR2 SQIVND, per germline (reference sequence). CDR3 length equals 16 residues. Trimming took off 1 base at V and 4 bases at J, with 14 bases between the two ends. CDR3 nucleotide sequence: TGTGCCAGTAGTATAGTACCTAGCCCCGTTAATCAGCCCCAGCATTTT. Its translation: CASSIVPSPVNQPQHF.

The chain employs TRBV7-2 and TRBJ2-3, with 10 bases that match TRBD2. CDR1 SGHTA and CDR2 FQGNSA come from the germline V gene. The CDR3 length is 15 residues. V shed 3 bases and J 5 bases; nucleotides not matched to a gene: 5. The CDR3 protein is CASSFSSGRGDTQYF. CDR3 sequence (DNA): TGTGCCAGCAGCTTTTCTAGCGGGAGAGGAGATACGCAGTATTTT.

The chain combines TRBV6-2 or TRBV6-3 with TRBJ1-5; 11 bases fit TRBD1. CDR1 and CDR2 (germline): MNHEY, SVGEGT. The CDR3 consists of 18 residues. V shed 5 bases and J 7 bases; nucleotides not matched to a gene: 16. CDR3 protein: CASSGEEDRGLWEQPQHF. In DNA, the CDR3 is TGTGCCAGCAGTGGCGAAGAGGACAGGGGGCTGTGGGAACAGCCCCAGCATTTT.

On this clone itself: This specimen includes other DNA sequences encoding the same CDR3. The chain joins TRBV6-5 to TRBJ1-1; possibly TRBD1 for D (5 bases). The CDR3 has 13 residues. CDR1 is MNHEY and CDR2 is SVGAGI in the germline V gene. V dropped 4 bases and J dropped 1 base, with 7 bases sitting between them. The CDR3 region has the DNA TGTGCCAGCAGTTTAGACAGGAACACTGAAGCTTTCTTT. Residues: CASSLDRNTEAFF.

V gene TRBV11-2 combines with J gene TRBJ2-7, with 7 bases identical to TRBD1. The CDR3 totals 15 residues. The trim removed 4 bases at V and 0 bases at J, leaving 6 bases unmatched. The germline V gene has CDR1 SGHAT and CDR2 FQNNGV. This chain's CDR3 is CASSYTGDSSYEQYF. CDR3 bases: TGTGCCAGCAGCTATACAGGGGATAGCTCCTACGAGCAGTACTTC.

DNA of the CDR3: TGTGCCAGCAGTCGTCAACTAGTCAATGAGCAGTTCTTC. This sequence encodes CASSRQLVNEQFF. The chain links TRBV6-5 to TRBJ2-1, with D possibly matching TRBD2 (5 bases). CDR1 MNHEY and CDR2 SVGAGI come from the germline V gene. The V and J ends lost 5 bases and 6 bases respectively, with 11 bases between them. There are 13 residues in the CDR3.

This clone has only one observation. This chain connects TRBV5-1 to TRBJ2-2; unclear D gene. V was trimmed by 1 base and J by 0 bases, leaving 10 bases between them. Germline CDR1 SGHRS, CDR2 YFSETQ. The CDR3 loop spans 16 amino acids. CDR3 region: CASSLTRTTNTGELFF. CDR3 nucleotide sequence: TGCGCCAGCAGCTTGACACGAACAACGAACACCGGGGAGCTGTTTTTT.

The CDR3 DNA sequence: TGTGCCATCAGTGAGTCGACAGATATGAACACTGAAGCTTTCTTT. This translates into CAISESTDMNTEAFF. The chain is built from TRBV10-3 and TRBJ1-1, with D perhaps matching TRBD1 (5 bases). Germline V gene sequence: CDR1 ENHRY, CDR2 SYGVKD. V lost 0 bases, J lost 0 bases, and 8 bases lay in between. This CDR3 region has 15 residues.

About this clone: This sample includes further DNA sequences coding for the same CDR3. The gene calls are TRBV11-3 and TRBJ2-1; TRBD2 matches 12 bases. The ends lost 1 base at V and 9 bases at J; junction bases unmatched: 4. Per germline, CDR1 SGHNT and CDR2 YENEEA. The length of the CDR3 is 15 residues. The CDR3 region has the DNA TGTGCCAGCAGCTTAGGGACTAGCGGGACCGGTGAGCAGTTCTTC. Its protein is CASSLGTSGTGEQFF.

The chain combines TRBV5-1 with TRBJ2-1; 9 positions agree with TRBD2. Trimming at V came to 4 bases and at J to 7 bases, leaving 9 bases not matched to a gene. The V gene's germline CDR1 is SGHRS and CDR2 YFSETQ. The CDR3 totals 15 residues. The chain's CDR3 is CASSHLQRGENEQFF. For the CDR3, the DNA is TGCGCCAGCAGCCACCTCCAGCGGGGGGAGAATGAGCAGTTCTTC.

The gene calls are TRBV5-1 and TRBJ1-1; 10 nucleotides match TRBD1. After removal of 4 bases from V and 5 bases from J, the junction contained 8 bases not matched to a gene. The CDR3 is made up of 15 amino acids. The germline gives CDR1 SGHRS, CDR2 YFSETQ. CDR3: CASSQGQGQITEAFF. The DNA of the CDR3 is TGCGCCAGCAGCCAGGGACAGGGGCAGATTACTGAAGCTTTCTTT.

In the case of this clone: A read error may produce the germline difference seen at one junction end. This sequence joins TRBV7-7 and TRBJ1-3; D is unresolved. Germline values: CDR1 SSHAT, CDR2 FNYEAQ (reference sequence). The CDR3 is 16 residues long. CDR3 nucleotide sequence: TGTGCTAGCAGCCCACTTCCGGGAAGCTCTGGAAACACCATATATTTT. Its protein product is CASSPLPGSSGNTIYF.